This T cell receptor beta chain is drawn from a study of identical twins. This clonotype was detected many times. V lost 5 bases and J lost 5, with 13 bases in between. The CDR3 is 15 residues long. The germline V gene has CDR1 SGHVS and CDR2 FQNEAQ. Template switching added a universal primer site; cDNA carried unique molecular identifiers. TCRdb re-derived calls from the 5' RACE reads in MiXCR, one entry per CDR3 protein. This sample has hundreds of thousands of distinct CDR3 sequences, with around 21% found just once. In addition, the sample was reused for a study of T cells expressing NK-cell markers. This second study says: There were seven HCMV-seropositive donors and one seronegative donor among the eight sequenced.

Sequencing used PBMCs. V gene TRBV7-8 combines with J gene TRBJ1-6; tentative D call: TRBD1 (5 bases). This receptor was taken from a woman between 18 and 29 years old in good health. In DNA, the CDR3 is TGTGCCAGCAGCCCACTTGGGGGAGATAATTCACCCCTCCACTTT. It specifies CASSPLGGDNSPLHF.